Following are 20 T cell receptor beta chains from one sample sequenced in a study of PD-1 blockade in classical Hodgkin lymphoma. Some clones are missing from TCRdb's copy, which holds only in-frame ones; the method was immunoSEQ multiplex PCR. In the table there are 25,000 to 30,000 clones, roughly 87% of which are singletons. Documented time point: cycle 4 day 1 (C4D1), after more than 5 weeks of nivolumab. Each of the patients experienced relapse following autologous stem cell transplantation, and their brentuximab vedotin exposure differed. The starting material was peripheral blood mononuclear cells (PBMCs), obtained before the fourth cycle of nivolumab. The receptors derive from a human donor with classical Hodgkin lymphoma.

This clone was picked up a small number of times. V is TRBV4-1 and J is TRBJ2-5, with D tentatively TRBD1 or TRBD2 (5 bases each). CDR1 and CDR2 from the germline V gene are MGHRA and YSYEKL. Trimming removed 1 base at V and 5 bases at J, with 20 bases between. The CDR3 extends over 17 amino acids. CDR3 sequence reads: CASSQAGHTTIGETQYF. In DNA, the CDR3 is TGCGCCAGCAGCCAAGCGGGGCACACTACGATAGGGGAGACCCAGTACTTC.

The V call is TRBV27, the J call TRBJ1-2; D is perhaps TRBD1 (6 bases). V dropped 4 bases and J dropped 5 bases, with 17 bases sitting between them. CDR3 size: 15 residues. Germline assignment: CDR1 MNHEY and CDR2 SMNVEV (reference sequence). CDR3 sequence reads: CASSSLGTNVYGYTF. The DNA of the CDR3 is TGTGCCAGCAGTTCGCTCGGGACAAACGTGTATGGCTACACCTTC.

Concerning this clone itself: The same CDR3 is also encoded by other DNA sequences in this sample. V is TRBV7-2 and J is TRBJ2-7, with TRBD2 matching over 11 bases. V was clipped by 5 bases and J by 2 bases; unmatched bases: 5. This CDR3 is built from 15 residues. Germline CDR1 is SGHTA and CDR2 is FQGNSA. The DNA for the CDR3 is TGTGCCAGCAGCCCTAGCGGGGGGCCCGCCTACGAGCAGTACTTC. Its translation: CASSPSGGPAYEQYF.

V usage is TRBV19 and J usage is TRBJ2-3; no clear D gene. Trimming left V 9 bases short and J 1 base short, with 17 bases between. The CDR3 length is 15 residues. In germline, CDR1 is LNHDA, CDR2 SQIVND (reference sequence). CDR3 sequence reads: CASKDRVGGTDTQYF. Here the CDR3 DNA reads TGTGCCAGCAAGGACCGGGTTGGTGGCACAGATACGCAGTATTTT.

The J gene is TRBJ2-5, the V gene TRBV11-2; D unresolved. The CDR3 loop spans 11 amino acids. The V gene lost 4 bases and the J gene lost 5 bases, with 5 bases spanning the gap. CDR1 SGHAT and CDR2 FQNNGV come from the germline V gene. The CDR3 region has the DNA TGTGCCAGCAGCTACGATGAGACCCAGTACTTC. This sequence encodes CASSYDETQYF.

CDR3 in DNA: TGTGCCAGCAGCTTAACCGGCGGGGGAACTAATGAAAAACTGTTTTTT. Translation gives CASSLTGGGTNEKLFF. The chain couples TRBV21-1 to TRBJ1-4. TRBV21-1 is termed a pseudogene. This CDR3 spans 16 amino acids.

The V gene is TRBV7-2, the J gene TRBJ1-2; maybe TRBD1 (6 bases). The CDR3 length is 12 residues. Per the germline V gene, CDR1 is SGHTA and CDR2 is FQGNSA. The V gene lost 5 bases and the J gene lost 8 bases, with 12 bases spanning the gap. CDR3 in amino acids: CASSGWTDGYTF. In DNA form, the CDR3 reads TGTGCCAGCAGCGGATGGACAGACGGCTACACCTTC.

J is TRBJ2-6 and V is TRBV18; D unresolved. CDR1 is KGHSH and CDR2 is LQKENI in the germline V gene. The CDR3 has 16 residues. V was shortened by 4 bases and J by 0 bases, with 10 bases between the two germline ends. The CDR3 DNA follows: TGTGCCAGCTCACAACCGGGCCACTCTGGGGCCAACGTCCTGACTTTC. This gives the protein CASSQPGHSGANVLTF.

This chain links TRBV21-1 with TRBJ2-3; TRBD1, as called in the table, went unchecked against the DNA. TRBV21-1 is shown as a pseudogene. The CDR3 extends over 16 amino acids. As DNA, the CDR3 is TGTGCCAGCAGCAAAGCAAAGGACAGTTTGGTCGATACGCAGTATTTT. It yields the protein CASSKAKDSLVDTQYF.

V and J are TRBV19 and TRBJ1-5; D remains ambiguous. The length of the CDR3 is 14 residues. With 9 bases removed from V and 6 bases from J, the gap between germline ends came to 18 bases. The germline gives CDR1 LNHDA, CDR2 SQIVND (reference sequence). The CDR3 spells CASASLPSVQPQHF. DNA for the CDR3: TGTGCCAGCGCCTCGCTACCCTCTGTTCAGCCCCAGCATTTT.

This rearrangement joins TRBV5-4 to TRBJ1-4; D not resolved. Trimming took 4 bases from V and 8 from J, leaving 18 bases between them. Per germline, CDR1 SGHNT and CDR2 YYREEE (reference sequence). The CDR3 runs to 15 residues. CDR3 DNA: TGTGCCAGCAGCCGTGGGAAGGGCGTGAAGGAAAAACTGTTTTTT. It translates to CASSRGKGVKEKLFF.

The V and J genes are TRBV5-1 and TRBJ2-6; possibly TRBD1 for D (5 bases). Germline CDR1 SGHRS, CDR2 YFSETQ. This CDR3 contains 15 residues. The germline V and J ends were trimmed by 4 bases and 4 bases, with 12 bases remaining between them. CDR3 sequence: CASSPLGPGANVLTF. For the CDR3, the DNA is TGCGCCAGCAGCCCGCTGGGGCCCGGGGCCAACGTCCTGACTTTC.

The chain joins TRBV6-6 to TRBJ2-1; D ambiguous. The ends were cut back, 2 bases at V and 0 bases at J, with 8 bases in the middle. CDR1 is MNHNY and CDR2 is SVGAGI in the germline V gene (reference sequence). The CDR3 has 15 residues. CDR3 region: CASSYELSSYNEQFF. In nucleotides, the CDR3 is TGTGCCAGCAGTTACGAACTAAGCTCCTACAATGAGCAGTTCTTC.

The genes are TRBV5-8 and TRBJ2-3; D perhaps matches TRBD2 (6 bases). The germline gives CDR1 SGHTS, CDR2 YDEGEE. The CDR3 has 14 residues. Trimming shortened V by 6 bases and J by 3 bases, and 14 bases separated the two germline ends. CDR3 DNA sequence: TGTGCCAGCACCGTCGAGAGCGGGACAGATACGCAGTATTTT. Its translation: CASTVESGTDTQYF.

This clone has a handful of counts. The V and J genes are TRBV2 and TRBJ2-7; the D gene is possibly TRBD2 (6 bases). The CDR3 spans 11 residues. Germline assignment: CDR1 SNHLY and CDR2 FYNNEI. The V and J ends lost 7 bases and 9 bases respectively, with 13 bases between them. CDR3 sequence (DNA): TGTGCCAGCATGTTGGAGGGGCTGCAGTACTTC. Amino acid sequence: CASMLEGLQYF.

The chain has TRBV27 and TRBJ2-1; maybe TRBD2 (6 bases). Trimming took off 0 bases at V and 2 bases at J, with 8 bases between the two ends. CDR1 MNHEY and CDR2 SMNVEV come from the germline V gene (reference sequence). This CDR3 is built from 15 residues. CDR3 loop: CASSLSRTTYNEQFF. CDR3 DNA sequence: TGTGCCAGCAGTTTATCCCGGACTACCTACAATGAGCAGTTCTTC.

The chain has TRBV6-1 and TRBJ2-1; TRBD2 matches at 7 bases. J lost 3 bases, V lost 2 bases, and 4 bases had no gene match. Germline assignment: CDR1 MNHNS and CDR2 SASEGT. The CDR3 covers 15 residues. CDR3 region: CASSETPGGYNEQFF. As DNA, the CDR3 is TGTGCCAGCAGTGAAACCCCGGGGGGCTACAATGAGCAGTTCTTC.

The chain carries TRBV2 and TRBJ2-3; TRBD2 matches 10 bases. The V gene end was trimmed by 7 bases and the J gene end by 0 bases; junction bases not matched to a gene: 4. The length of the CDR3 is 15 residues. Germline CDR1 is SNHLY and CDR2 is FYNNEI. The CDR3 loop reads CASKAGGYSTDTQYF. The CDR3 region has the DNA TGTGCCAGCAAAGCGGGAGGGTATAGCACAGATACGCAGTATTTT. The full variable domain, rest sourced from reference TRBV2 and TRBJ2-3, is EPEVTQTPSHQVTQMGQEVILRCVPISNHLYFYWYRQILGQKVEFLVSFYNNEISEKSEIFDDQFSVERPDGSNFTLKIRSTKLEDSAMYFCASKAGGYSTDTQYFGPGTRLTVL.

The CDR3 DNA follows: TGCGCCAGCAGCCAAGATGCGCTGGGGGGTCAGCCCCAGCATTTT. As protein: CASSQDALGGQPQHF. The chain couples TRBV4-1 to TRBJ1-5, with D possibly being TRBD1 (5 bases). V was cut by 0 bases and J by 6 bases, with 12 bases left in between. Germline CDR1 MGHRA, CDR2 YSYEKL. The CDR3 is 15 residues long.

In its sample, this clone was seen a few times. The chain is built from TRBV5-1 and TRBJ1-2; D remains ambiguous. From germline, CDR1 is SGHRS and CDR2 YFSETQ. The ends were cut back, 4 bases at V and 3 bases at J, with 13 bases in the middle. The CDR3 runs to 14 residues. The CDR3 is CASSPRREYYGYTF. Here the CDR3 DNA reads TGCGCCAGCAGCCCGAGAAGGGAATACTATGGCTACACCTTC.